This TCR beta chain emerged from a study of T cell responses to AZD1222 COVID-19 vaccine. Findings and limits, study-wide: Baseline seropositivity occurred in only a handful of AZD1222 recipients. Researchers report vaccine-associated CD4 TCRs spanning spike, with dominance at 160-218 and 743-854. A rise in Spike-specific TCR breadth and depth followed two AZD1222 doses. Clonal diversity was possibly underestimated; the donors were predominantly white British and more often female.

The V gene lost 0 bases and the J gene lost 0 bases, with 9 bases spanning the gap. CDR1 and CDR2 (germline): GTSNPN, SVGIG (reference sequence). This CDR3 has 15 amino acids. As for this clone: Its antigen is unknown.

Some clones are missing from TCRdb's copy, which holds only in-frame ones; the method was immunoSEQ multiplex PCR. The table records approximately 180,000 clones, more than 80% of them present only once. J is TRBJ1-3 and V is TRBV30; no clear D gene. This sequence was found in an adult who received the MenACWY meningococcal vaccine as a control. The sequenced sample was peripheral blood, obtained 28 days after the second dose of the MenACWY control vaccine. The CDR3, as DNA: TGTGCCTGGAGTGTACGCAGGTACTCTGGAAACACCATATATTTT. As protein: CAWSVRRYSGNTIYF.